This T cell receptor beta chain derives from a study of cytomegalovirus exposure and HLA in healthy donors. The PCR made use of 60 Vbeta and 13 Jbeta primers. Profiling relied on immunoSEQ multiplex PCR, and the TCRdb table lists in-frame clones only, not all of them. The data show around 130,000 clones, 81% seen once. Points from the study as a whole: Reported findings show TCR beta sequences accurately forecast HLA-A and HLA-B alleles in most subjects. As a later analysis showed, several of the most significant clusters appeared to be linked to common viral pathogens. The number of N-insertions in an Asian-associated ancestry cluster was reportedly below the roughly 670-donor mean in a later analysis. The listing of about 150 TCR beta chains classed them as cytomegalovirus-associated.

Regarding this clone: What it binds is unknown.

The CDR3 contains 17 residues. The origin of this receptor is a woman aged 40-49 years in good health and CMV-seronegative. V usage is TRBV21-1 and J usage is TRBJ2-1; whether TRBD2, the table's D call, matches the DNA was not checked. TRBV21-1 is termed a pseudogene. Sequencing used PBMCs. CDR3 amino acids: CASSTTSGRALNDEQFF. In DNA, the CDR3 is TGTGCCAGCAGCACTACTAGCGGGAGAGCTCTAAACGATGAGCAGTTCTTC.